The subject of this entry is one T cell receptor (beta chain). The antigen remains unidentified. Germline CDR1 and CDR2: DFQATT and SNEGSKA (reference sequence). The CDR3 spans 14 residues. V was shortened by 3 bases and J by 2 bases, with 14 bases between the two germline ends. This sample is drawn from a study of T-cell memory formation after mild COVID-19. Study summary: The TCR clusters were mostly specific to one donor. Study-level findings and limits: Chiefly within CM and EM were the contracting CD4+ clones; CD8+ ones were within EMRA. Some responding clones appeared in pre-infection memory, suggesting cross-reactive memory joined.

TCRdb used MiXCR to reprocess the 5' RACE reads, holding one entry per CDR3 protein. The sample has around 340,000 distinct CDR3 sequences; more than 15% are singletons. The V call is TRBV20-1, the J call TRBJ2-7; no firm D call. The sequenced sample was PBMCs or a T cell subset sorted from them (not recorded which). The sequence derives from a man aged 18 to 30 who had mild COVID-19 (a few samples of this study predate the infection). Cell type and time point are not known. CDR3: CSASLPRAPYEQYF. Written as DNA, the CDR3 is TGCAGTGCTAGCCTCCCACGGGCCCCCTACGAGCAGTACTTC.